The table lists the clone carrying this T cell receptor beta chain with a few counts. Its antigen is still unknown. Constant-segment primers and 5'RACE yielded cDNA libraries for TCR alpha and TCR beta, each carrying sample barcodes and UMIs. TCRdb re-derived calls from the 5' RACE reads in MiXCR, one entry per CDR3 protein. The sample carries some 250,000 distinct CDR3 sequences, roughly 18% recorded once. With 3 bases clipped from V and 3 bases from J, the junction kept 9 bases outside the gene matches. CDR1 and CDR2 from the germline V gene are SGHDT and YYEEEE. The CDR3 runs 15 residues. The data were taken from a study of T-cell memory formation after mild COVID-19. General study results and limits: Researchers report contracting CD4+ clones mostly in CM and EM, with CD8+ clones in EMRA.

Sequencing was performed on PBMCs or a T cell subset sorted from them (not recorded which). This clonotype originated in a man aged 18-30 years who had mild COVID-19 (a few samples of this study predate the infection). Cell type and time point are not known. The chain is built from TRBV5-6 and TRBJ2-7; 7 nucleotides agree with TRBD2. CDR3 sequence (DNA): TGTGCCAGCAGCTGGTTTGCTGGCGGGGGCTACGAGCAGTACGTC. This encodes CASSWFAGGGYEQYV.